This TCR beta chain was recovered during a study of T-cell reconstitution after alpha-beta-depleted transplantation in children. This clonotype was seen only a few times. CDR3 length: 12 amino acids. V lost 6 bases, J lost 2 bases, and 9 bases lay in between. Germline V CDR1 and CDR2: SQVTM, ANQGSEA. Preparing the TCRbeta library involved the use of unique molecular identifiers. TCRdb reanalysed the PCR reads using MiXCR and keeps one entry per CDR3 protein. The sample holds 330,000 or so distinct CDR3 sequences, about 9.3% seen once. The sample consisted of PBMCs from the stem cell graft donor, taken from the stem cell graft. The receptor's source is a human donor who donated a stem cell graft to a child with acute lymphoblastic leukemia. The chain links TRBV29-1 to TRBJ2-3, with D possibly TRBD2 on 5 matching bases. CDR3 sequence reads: CSVDSHTDTQYF. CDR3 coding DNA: TGCAGCGTGGACTCCCACACAGATACGCAGTATTTT.